A single T cell receptor beta chain is shown here with its context. V lost 4 bases, J lost 2 bases, and 9 bases stayed unmatched. Per germline, CDR1 SGHNT and CDR2 YYREEE (reference sequence). This CDR3 is 16 amino acids long. Libraries were prepared by immunoSEQ multiplex PCR; TCRdb keeps only in-frame clonotypes and omits some of them. In the table there are some 160,000 clones, approximately 87% of which are singletons. The entry originates in a study of blood T cell repertoires in COVID-19. Study information: Nucleic acid was either cDNA or gDNA, and it came from T cells, B-cell-depleted T cells, or PBMCs.

The sample consisted of PBMCs or T cells enriched from blood (not recorded which). The chain joins TRBV5-4 to TRBJ2-5, with 9 bases lining up with TRBD2. The source of this sequence is a woman aged 45 to 65 who had recovered from COVID-19. CDR3 DNA: TGTGCCAGCAGCCCGGCGGGAGGGTCGATTCAAGAGACCCAGTACTTC. This translates into CASSPAGGSIQETQYF. The full variable domain, completed using reference TRBV5-4 and TRBJ2-5, is ETGVTQSPTHLIKTRGQQVTLRCSSQSGHNTVSWYQQALGQGPQFIFQYYREEENGRGNFPPRFSGLQFPNYSSELNVNALELDDSALYLCASSPAGGSIQETQYFGPGTRLLVL.